The sequence of this TCR beta chain was determined in a study of OX40 agonist ivuxolimab in advanced cancers. The CDR3 length is 15 residues. Germline V CDR1 and CDR2: SGHNT, YYREEE (reference sequence). Deletions cut 0 bases from V and 2 bases from J, with 11 bases between. Assay used: immunoSEQ multiplex PCR; TCRdb lists only in-frame clones, some missing. The data hold 68,000 or so clones, with about 80% observed a single time. This TCR was recovered from an adult with an advanced solid tumor such as melanoma, head and neck, liver or kidney cancer. Sequenced here: CD4+ or CD8+ T cells sorted from blood, sampled in a trial of the OX40 agonist ivuxolimab. The rearrangement links TRBV5-4 to TRBJ2-5; possible D gene TRBD1, 7 bases. The CDR3 loop reads CASSLGGDSQETQYF. The CDR3 DNA is TGTGCCAGCAGCTTGGGGGGGGACAGTCAAGAGACCCAGTACTTC.